This T cell receptor (beta chain) was identified during a study of blood T cell repertoires in COVID-19. Across the whole study: Donors in the United States, Italy and Spain gave samples during acute or convalescent COVID-19. From T cells, B-cell-depleted T cells, or PBMCs came the material, which was cDNA or gDNA.

CDR1 SGHRS and CDR2 YFSETQ come from the germline V gene. V lost 1 base, J lost 4 bases, and 11 bases lay in between. The CDR3 consists of 14 residues. Original analysis: From reference gene primer amplification, estimates of nucleated cell counts were derived. Some clones are missing from TCRdb's copy, which holds only in-frame ones; the method was immunoSEQ multiplex PCR. The V and J calls and clone size were taken over from that table, and D and trimming were inferred from the DNA. In the table there are around 250,000 clones, around 83% of which are singletons. Source material: peripheral blood. The receptor comes from a man aged 40-49 years with active or convalescent COVID-19. V and J are TRBV5-1 and TRBJ1-1; D is possibly TRBD1 (6 bases). Written as DNA, the CDR3 is TGCGCCAGCAGCTTGAGGGGGATGGGCACTGAAGCTTTCTTT. Its protein product is CASSLRGMGTEAFF.